Below are 6 T cell receptor beta chains sequenced from a single sample in a study of molecular identifiers for immune sequencing clone quantification. TCRdb re-derived calls from the PCR reads in MiXCR, one entry per CDR3 protein. The sample includes 490,000 or so distinct CDR3 sequences, approximately 25% of them seen just once. Sequencing was performed on naive CD8+ T cells from blood, with Jurkat cell RNA spiked in. Subset described: FACS-sorted CD8+CD4-CCR7+CD45RA+ naive T cells. The receptors come from a human donor in good health. Some libraries in this study had Jurkat cell RNA spiked in.

A few counts support this clonotype. V usage is TRBV29-1 and J usage is TRBJ2-2; 7 positions agree with TRBD1. Trimming took 6 bases from V and 4 from J; bases not matched to a gene: 11. The CDR3 length is 15 residues. Germline CDR1 reads SQVTM; CDR2 reads ANQGSEA. CDR3 sequence: CSVTMTGMGTGELFF. The CDR3 region has the DNA TGCAGCGTGACAATGACAGGGATGGGCACCGGGGAGCTGTTTTTT.

This clonotype occurred a few times. The chain couples TRBV28 to TRBJ2-7, with 11 nucleotides matching TRBD1. This CDR3 is built from 15 residues. With V trimmed by 3 bases and J by 6 bases, 7 bases remained unmatched. Germline loops: CDR1 MDHEN, CDR2 SYDVKM. CDR3 coding DNA: TGTGCCAGCAGTTTCCAAGGACAGGGGGCTGGCGAGCAGTACTTC. Translated, it gives CASSFQGQGAGEQYF.

This clonotype was observed at least ten times. CDR3 sequence: CSVTPERGLETQYF. CDR3 in DNA: TGCAGCGTCACTCCCGAAAGGGGTTTAGAGACCCAGTACTTC. This sequence joins TRBV29-1 and TRBJ2-5; maybe TRBD1 (5 bases). There are 14 residues in the CDR3. The germline gives CDR1 SQVTM, CDR2 ANQGSEA. Trimming shortened V by 6 bases and J by 4 bases, and 18 bases separated the two germline ends.

The gene calls are TRBV6-6 and TRBJ2-1; D unclear. In germline, CDR1 is MNHNY, CDR2 SVGAGI (reference sequence). The ends were cut back, 8 bases at V and 0 bases at J, with 11 bases in the middle. The CDR3 spans 14 residues. The chain's CDR3 is CASGSSVSYNEQFF. CDR3 DNA sequence: TGTGCCAGCGGATCGTCCGTCTCCTACAATGAGCAGTTCTTC.

Points on this clonotype: It is likely a read error, because the conserved phenylalanine at the end of the CDR3 is missing. The chain is built from TRBV30 and TRBJ1-1; no clear D. This CDR3 spans 11 amino acids. V was trimmed by 0 bases and J by 10 bases, leaving 9 bases between them. Germline loops: CDR1 GTSNPN, CDR2 SVGIG (reference sequence). CDR3 bases: TGTGCCTGGAGTGTATTATTGCGAGCTTTCTCT. This gives the protein CAWSVLLRAFS.

The gene calls are TRBV7-9 and TRBJ1-2; D gene unclear. Trimming left V 5 bases short and J 4 bases short, with 17 bases between. The CDR3 runs to 15 residues. Germline lookup yields CDR1 SEHNR and CDR2 FQNEAQ (reference sequence). In DNA, the CDR3 is TGTGCCAGCAGCCCTATCCCCGTCTTTCGCTATGGCTACACCTTC. Protein sequence: CASSPIPVFRYGYTF.